This TCR beta chain came from a study of identical twins. One entry per CDR3 protein results from TCRdb running MiXCR on the 5' RACE reads. The data hold around 370,000 distinct CDR3 sequences, with 9% observed a single time. V shed 2 bases and J shed 6 bases, with 10 bases lying between them. CDR3 size: 13 residues. Germline values: CDR1 MNHNY, CDR2 SVGAGI (reference sequence). Sequenced material: naive T cells sorted from blood. V is TRBV6-6 and J is TRBJ2-5; D is possibly TRBD1 (5 bases). The sequence came from a woman between 45 and 65 years old in good health. CDR3 amino acids: CASSYVGAQTQYF. CDR3 sequence (DNA): TGTGCCAGCAGTTACGTAGGGGCACAGACCCAGTACTTC.